The 15 T cell receptor beta chains below were found in one sample sequenced in a study of blood T cell repertoires in COVID-19. The data were produced by immunoSEQ multiplex PCR, yet TCRdb's version contains in-frame clones alone and is incomplete. This table holds 90,000 to 110,000 clones, approximately 80% found once. The sample consisted of peripheral blood. All receptors come from a woman over 75 with acute or convalescent COVID-19.

The CDR3 protein is CASSYGGEASETQYF. The CDR3 DNA follows: TGTGCCAGCAGTTACGGAGGGGAGGCCTCAGAGACCCAGTACTTC. The J gene is TRBJ2-5, the V gene TRBV6-6, with D possibly being TRBD2 (6 bases). The CDR3 has 15 amino acids. Trimming took off 2 bases at V and 4 bases at J, with 14 bases between the two ends. Looked up from germline, CDR1 is MNHNY and CDR2 is SVGAGI (reference sequence).

The rearrangement uses TRBV24-1 and TRBJ2-7, with 10 bases aligning to TRBD1. The germline V gene has CDR1 KGHDR and CDR2 SFDVKD. The V segment lost 3 bases and the J segment 2 bases; nucleotides outside the gene matches: 6. The CDR3 is 16 amino acids. The CDR3 reads CATSDASGTGAYEQYF. CDR3 DNA: TGTGCCACCAGTGATGCCTCCGGGACAGGGGCCTACGAGCAGTACTTC.

This rearrangement joins TRBV5-4 to TRBJ1-5, with D tentatively TRBD1 (6 bases). V was pared by 2 bases and J by 4 bases, with 10 bases between. There are 14 residues in the CDR3. Germline CDR1 and CDR2: SGHNT and YYREEE (reference sequence). Written as DNA, the CDR3 is TGTGCCAGCAGCTTTCAGGGGCCAAATCAGCCCCAGCATTTT. Amino acids: CASSFQGPNQPQHF.

The chain employs TRBV5-1 and TRBJ2-5, with a weak D call TRBD1 (5 bases). The CDR3 consists of 14 residues. V was trimmed by 0 bases and J by 5 bases, leaving 11 bases between them. Per the germline V gene, CDR1 is SGHRS and CDR2 is YFSETQ. The CDR3, as DNA: TGCGCCAGCAGCTTGGTAGGGGCTAAGGAGACCCAGTACTTC. This encodes CASSLVGAKETQYF. The variable domain in full, with the rest retrieved from reference TRBV5-1 and TRBJ2-5, is KAGVTQTPRYLIKTRGQQVTLSCSPISGHRSVSWYQQTPGQGLQFLFEYFSETQRNKGNFPGRFSGRQFSNSRSEMNVSTLELGDSALYLCASSLVGAKETQYFGPGTRLLVL.

CDR3 DNA sequence: TGTGCCAGGGGACAGGGACTGAACACTGAAGCTTTCTTT. Protein product: CARGQGLNTEAFF. V gene TRBV27 combines with J gene TRBJ1-1, with TRBD1 matching over 9 bases. Germline V CDR1 and CDR2: MNHEY, SMNVEV (reference sequence). Unmatched junction bases numbered 2, after V lost 9 bases and J lost 0 bases. The CDR3 length is 13 residues.

This clone is classed as medium-sized (0.01 to 0.1%). Other DNA sequences within the sample encode an identical CDR3. The genes are TRBV5-1 and TRBJ2-2; 8 positions match TRBD2. With V trimmed by 0 bases and J by 4 bases, 5 bases remained unmatched. CDR1 is SGHRS, CDR2 YFSETQ, per germline. CDR3 length: 16 amino acids. The CDR3 loop is CASSLEWLAGTGELFF. CDR3 DNA: TGCGCCAGCAGCTTGGAATGGCTAGCGGGCACCGGGGAGCTGTTTTTT.

This chain connects TRBV5-1 to TRBJ2-1; 8 bases are shared with TRBD2. Trimming at V came to 5 bases and at J to 4 bases, leaving 11 bases not matched to a gene. The CDR3 extends over 16 amino acids. Germline-derived CDR1 and CDR2 are SGHRS and YFSETQ. CDR3 DNA sequence: TGCGCCAGCAGGGGGGGAGAAGCGGGAGTTTACAATGAGCAGTTCTTC. As protein: CASRGGEAGVYNEQFF. The full variable domain, its missing parts supplied by reference TRBV5-1 and TRBJ2-1, is KAGVTQTPRYLIKTRGQQVTLSCSPISGHRSVSWYQQTPGQGLQFLFEYFSETQRNKGNFPGRFSGRQFSNSRSEMNVSTLELGDSALYLCASRGGEAGVYNEQFFGPGTRLTVL.

CDR3 loop: CASRRFGSQYNEQFF. The CDR3 DNA reads as TGTGCCAGCAGGCGTTTTGGTAGCCAGTACAATGAGCAGTTCTTC. The chain has TRBV11-3 and TRBJ2-1; no clear D. Between the trimmed V and J ends, which lost 6 bases and 4 bases, there was a span of 16 bases. The CDR3 has 15 amino acids. CDR1 and CDR2 from the germline V gene are SGHNT and YENEEA. Together with reference TRBV11-3 and TRBJ2-1, the CDR3 gives the full variable domain: EAGVVQSPRYKIIEKKQPVAFWCNPISGHNTLYWYLQNLGQGPELLIRYENEEAVDDSQLPKDRFSAERLKGVDSTLKIQPAELGDSAVYLCASRRFGSQYNEQFFGPGTRLTVL.

The gene calls are TRBV11-2 and TRBJ2-6, with TRBD2 matching over 7 bases. The germline V gene has CDR1 SGHAT and CDR2 FQNNGV. CDR3 length: 17 amino acids. Trimming at V came to 5 bases and at J to 0 bases, leaving 7 bases not matched to a gene. This CDR3 reads CASSPWEGLSGANVLTF. CDR3 in DNA: TGTGCCAGCAGCCCCTGGGAGGGACTCTCTGGGGCCAACGTCCTGACTTTC. Combining the CDR3 with reference TRBV11-2 and TRBJ2-6 gives the whole variable domain EAGVAQSPRYKIIEKRQSVAFWCNPISGHATLYWYQQILGQGPKLLIQFQNNGVVDDSQLPKDRFSAERLKGVDSTLKIQPAKLEDSAVYLCASSPWEGLSGANVLTFGAGSRLTVL.

DNA of the CDR3: TGTGCCAGCAGTGAAATCACAGGGATTTATGGCTACACCTTC. Protein: CASSEITGIYGYTF. V usage is TRBV6-1 and J usage is TRBJ1-2, with D possibly matching TRBD1 (6 bases). There are 14 residues in the CDR3. Germline V gives CDR1 MNHNS, CDR2 SASEGT. V shed 2 bases and J shed 5 bases, with 12 bases lying between them.

The chain combines TRBV6-5 with TRBJ2-7; D might be TRBD1 (8 bases). Trimming pared 6 bases from V and 3 bases from J, leaving 15 bases between. The CDR3 has 14 amino acids. Germline CDR1 MNHEY, CDR2 SVGAGI. CDR3 loop: CASRGGTGHYEQYF. For the CDR3, the DNA is TGTGCCAGCAGGGGGGGGACAGGCCACTACGAGCAGTACTTC.

This clone turned up a few times. This sequence joins TRBV5-1 and TRBJ1-2; D is perhaps TRBD1 (6 bases). Trimming left V 4 bases short and J 4 bases short, with 14 bases between. CDR3 length: 14 residues. Germline CDR1 SGHRS, CDR2 YFSETQ. CDR3 protein: CASSPDQGIYGYTF. CDR3 bases: TGCGCCAGCAGCCCAGATCAGGGGATCTATGGCTACACCTTC.

This chain uses TRBV18 with TRBJ2-2; a possible D gene is TRBD1 (5 bases). The V and J ends lost 3 bases and 7 bases respectively, with 15 bases between them. The CDR3 spans 15 residues. CDR1 and CDR2 from the germline V gene are KGHSH and LQKENI. Here the CDR3 reads CASSPGFGAGGELFF. CDR3 sequence (DNA): TGTGCCAGCTCACCTGGTTTTGGGGCCGGCGGGGAGCTGTTTTTT.

The rearrangement links TRBV5-1 to TRBJ2-7; no reliable D call. The CDR3 extends over 14 amino acids. The germline gives CDR1 SGHRS, CDR2 YFSETQ. V shed 0 bases and J shed 2 bases, with 9 bases lying between them. CDR3 loop: CASSLVQRTYEQYF. The CDR3 DNA reads TGCGCCAGCAGCTTGGTGCAGCGTACCTACGAGCAGTACTTC.

The rearrangement joins TRBV2 to TRBJ1-1; no firm D call. Germline V lookup: CDR1 SNHLY, CDR2 FYNNEI. Trimming removed 5 bases at V and 2 bases at J, with 3 bases between. The CDR3 consists of 11 residues. The CDR3 DNA reads as TGTGCCAGCAGTCCAAACACTGAAGCTTTCTTT. Translated, it gives CASSPNTEAFF.